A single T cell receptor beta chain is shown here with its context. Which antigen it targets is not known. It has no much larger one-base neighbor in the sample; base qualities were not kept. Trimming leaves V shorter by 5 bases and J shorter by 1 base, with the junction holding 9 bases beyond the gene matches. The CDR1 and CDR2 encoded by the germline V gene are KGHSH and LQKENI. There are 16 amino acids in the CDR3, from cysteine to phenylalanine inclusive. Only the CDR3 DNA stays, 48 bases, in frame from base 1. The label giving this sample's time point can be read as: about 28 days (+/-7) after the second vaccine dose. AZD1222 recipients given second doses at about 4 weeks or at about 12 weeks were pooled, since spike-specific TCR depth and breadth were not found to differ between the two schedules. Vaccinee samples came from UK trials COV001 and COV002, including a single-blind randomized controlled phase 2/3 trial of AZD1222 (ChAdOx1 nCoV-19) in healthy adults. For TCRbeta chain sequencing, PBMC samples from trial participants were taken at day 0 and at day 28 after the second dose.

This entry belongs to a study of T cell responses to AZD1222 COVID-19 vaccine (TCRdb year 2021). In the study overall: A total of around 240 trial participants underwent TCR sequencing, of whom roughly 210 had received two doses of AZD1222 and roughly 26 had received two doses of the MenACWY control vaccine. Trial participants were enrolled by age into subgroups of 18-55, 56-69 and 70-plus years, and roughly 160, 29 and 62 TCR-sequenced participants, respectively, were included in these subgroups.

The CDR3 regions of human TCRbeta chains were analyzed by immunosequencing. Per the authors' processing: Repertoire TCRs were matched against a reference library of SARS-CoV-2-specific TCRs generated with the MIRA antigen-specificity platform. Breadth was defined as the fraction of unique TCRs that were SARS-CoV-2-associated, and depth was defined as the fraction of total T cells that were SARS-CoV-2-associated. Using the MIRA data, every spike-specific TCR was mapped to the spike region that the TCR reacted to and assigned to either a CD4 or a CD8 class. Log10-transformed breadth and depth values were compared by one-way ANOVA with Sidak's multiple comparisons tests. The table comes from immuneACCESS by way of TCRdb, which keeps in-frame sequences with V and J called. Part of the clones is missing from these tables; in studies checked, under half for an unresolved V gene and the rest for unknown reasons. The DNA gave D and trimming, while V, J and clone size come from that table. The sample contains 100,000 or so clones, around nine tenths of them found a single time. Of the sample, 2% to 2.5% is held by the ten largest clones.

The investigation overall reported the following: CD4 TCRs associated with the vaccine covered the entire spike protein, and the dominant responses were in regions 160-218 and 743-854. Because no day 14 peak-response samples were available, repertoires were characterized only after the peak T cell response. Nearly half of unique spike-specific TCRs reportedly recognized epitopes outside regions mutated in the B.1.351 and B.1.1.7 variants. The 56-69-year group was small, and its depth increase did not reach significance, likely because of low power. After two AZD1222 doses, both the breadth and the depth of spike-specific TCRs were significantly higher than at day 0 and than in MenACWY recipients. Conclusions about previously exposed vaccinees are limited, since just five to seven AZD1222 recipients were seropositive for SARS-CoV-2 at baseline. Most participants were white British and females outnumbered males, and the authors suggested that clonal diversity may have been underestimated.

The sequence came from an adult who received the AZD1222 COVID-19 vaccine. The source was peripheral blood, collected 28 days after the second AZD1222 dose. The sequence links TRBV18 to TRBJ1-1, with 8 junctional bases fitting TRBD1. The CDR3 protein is CASSSRQGLGNTEAFF. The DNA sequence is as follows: TGTGCCAGCTCATCTAGACAGGGGTTAGGGAACACTGAAGCTTTCTTT.